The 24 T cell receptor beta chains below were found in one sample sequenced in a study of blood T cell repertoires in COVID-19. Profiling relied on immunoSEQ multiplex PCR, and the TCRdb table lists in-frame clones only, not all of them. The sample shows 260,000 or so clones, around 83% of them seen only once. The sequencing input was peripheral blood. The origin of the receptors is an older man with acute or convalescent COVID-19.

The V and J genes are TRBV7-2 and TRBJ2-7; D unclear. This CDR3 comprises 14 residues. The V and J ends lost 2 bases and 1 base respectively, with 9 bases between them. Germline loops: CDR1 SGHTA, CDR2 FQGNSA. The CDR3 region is CASSLLPRSYEQYF. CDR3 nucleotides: TGTGCCAGCAGCTTACTTCCCAGGTCCTACGAGCAGTACTTC.

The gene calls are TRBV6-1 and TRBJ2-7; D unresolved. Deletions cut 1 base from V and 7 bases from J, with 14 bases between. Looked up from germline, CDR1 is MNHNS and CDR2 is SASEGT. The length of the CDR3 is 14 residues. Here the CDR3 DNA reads TGTGCCAGCAGTGAAGGGCCTAATAGCTGGGAGCAGTACTTC. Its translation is CASSEGPNSWEQYF.

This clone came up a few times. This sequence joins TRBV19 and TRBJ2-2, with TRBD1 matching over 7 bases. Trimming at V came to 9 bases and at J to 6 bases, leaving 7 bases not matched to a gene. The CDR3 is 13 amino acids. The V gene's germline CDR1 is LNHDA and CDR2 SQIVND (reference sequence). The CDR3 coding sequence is TGTGCCAGCAGACAGGGCATGGCCGGGGAGCTGTTTTTT. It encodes CASRQGMAGELFF.

The CDR3: CASARDRVITEAFF. The CDR3 DNA sequence: TGTGCCAGTGCCAGGGACAGGGTAATCACTGAAGCTTTCTTT. This rearrangement joins TRBV19 to TRBJ1-1; 9 bases agree with TRBD1. CDR3 length: 14 residues. Germline CDR1 LNHDA, CDR2 SQIVND (reference sequence). J was trimmed by 4 bases and V by 8 bases; bases with no gene match: 8.

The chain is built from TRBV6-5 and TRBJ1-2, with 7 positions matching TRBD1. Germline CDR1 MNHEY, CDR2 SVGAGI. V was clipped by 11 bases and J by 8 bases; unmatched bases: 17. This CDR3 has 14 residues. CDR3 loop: CAGGQDIGIGGYTF. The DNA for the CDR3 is TGTGCCGGCGGACAGGATATCGGCATTGGGGGCTACACCTTC.

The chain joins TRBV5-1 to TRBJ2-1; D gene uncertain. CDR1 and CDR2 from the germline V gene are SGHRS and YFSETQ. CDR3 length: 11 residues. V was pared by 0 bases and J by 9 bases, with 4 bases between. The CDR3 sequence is CASSLASEQFF. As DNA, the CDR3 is TGCGCCAGCAGCTTGGCCTCTGAGCAGTTCTTC.

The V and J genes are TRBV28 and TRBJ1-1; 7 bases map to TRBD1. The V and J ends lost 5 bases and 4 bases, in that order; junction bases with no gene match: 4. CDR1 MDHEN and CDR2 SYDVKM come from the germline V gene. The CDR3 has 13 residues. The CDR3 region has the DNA TGTGCCAGCAGTCCAGACAGGGTCACTGAAGCTTTCTTT. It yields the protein CASSPDRVTEAFF.

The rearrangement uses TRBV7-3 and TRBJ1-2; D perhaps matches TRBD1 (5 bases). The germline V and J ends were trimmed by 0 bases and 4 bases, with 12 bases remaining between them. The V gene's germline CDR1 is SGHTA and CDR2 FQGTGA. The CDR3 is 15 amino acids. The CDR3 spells CASSLTGGEGYGYTF. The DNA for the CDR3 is TGTGCCAGCAGCTTAACGGGAGGGGAGGGCTATGGCTACACCTTC.

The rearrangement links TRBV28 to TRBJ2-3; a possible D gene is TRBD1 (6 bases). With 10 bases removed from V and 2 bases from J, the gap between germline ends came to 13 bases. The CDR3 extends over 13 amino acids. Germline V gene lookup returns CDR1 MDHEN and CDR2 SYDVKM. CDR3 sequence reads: CATWGQTTDTQYF. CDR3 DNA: TGTGCCACCTGGGGGCAGACCACAGATACGCAGTATTTT.

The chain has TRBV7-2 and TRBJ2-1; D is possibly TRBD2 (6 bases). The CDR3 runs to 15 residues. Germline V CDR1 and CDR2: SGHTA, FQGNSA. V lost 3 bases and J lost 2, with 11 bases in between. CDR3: CASSFGGFTYNEQFF. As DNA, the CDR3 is TGTGCCAGCAGCTTCGGGGGTTTTACCTACAATGAGCAGTTCTTC. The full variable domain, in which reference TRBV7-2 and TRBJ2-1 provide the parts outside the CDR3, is GAGVSQSPSNKVTEKGKDVELRCDPISGHTALYWYRQSLGQGLEFLIYFQGNSAPDKSGLPSDRFSAERTGGSVSTLTIQRTQQEDSAVYLCASSFGGFTYNEQFFGPGTRLTVL.

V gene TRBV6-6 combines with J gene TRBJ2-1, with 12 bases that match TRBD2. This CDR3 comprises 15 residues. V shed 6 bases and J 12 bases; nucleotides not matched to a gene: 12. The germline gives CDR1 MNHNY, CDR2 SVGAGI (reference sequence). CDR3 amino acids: CASSRTSGAPPAQFF. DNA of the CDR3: TGTGCCAGCAGCCGGACTAGCGGGGCCCCCCCCGCGCAGTTCTTC.

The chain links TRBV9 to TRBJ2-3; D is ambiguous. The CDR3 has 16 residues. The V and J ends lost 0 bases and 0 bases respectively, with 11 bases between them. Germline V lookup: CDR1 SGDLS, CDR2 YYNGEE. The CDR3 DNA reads TGTGCCAGCAGCGTAGAAGGCGGTTCTAGCACAGATACGCAGTATTTT. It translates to CASSVEGGSSTDTQYF.

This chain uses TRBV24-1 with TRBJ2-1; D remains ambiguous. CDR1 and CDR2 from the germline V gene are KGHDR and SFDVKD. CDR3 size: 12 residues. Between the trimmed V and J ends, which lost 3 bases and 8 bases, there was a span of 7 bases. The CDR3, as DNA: TGTGCCACCAGTGATAACAGCTATGAGCAGTTCTTC. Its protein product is CATSDNSYEQFF.

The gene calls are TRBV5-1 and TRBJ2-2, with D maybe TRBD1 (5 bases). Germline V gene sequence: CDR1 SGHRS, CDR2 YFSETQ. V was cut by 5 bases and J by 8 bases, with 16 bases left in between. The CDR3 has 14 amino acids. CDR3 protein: CASRLRQGDGELFF. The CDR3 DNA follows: TGCGCCAGCAGATTGAGGCAGGGCGATGGGGAGCTGTTTTTT. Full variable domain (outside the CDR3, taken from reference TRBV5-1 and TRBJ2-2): KAGVTQTPRYLIKTRGQQVTLSCSPISGHRSVSWYQQTPGQGLQFLFEYFSETQRNKGNFPGRFSGRQFSNSRSEMNVSTLELGDSALYLCASRLRQGDGELFFGEGSRLTVL.

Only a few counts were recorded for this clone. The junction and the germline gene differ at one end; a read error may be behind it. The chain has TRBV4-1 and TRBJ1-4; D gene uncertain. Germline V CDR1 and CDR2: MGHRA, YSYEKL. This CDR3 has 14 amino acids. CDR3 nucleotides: TGCGCCAGCAGCCAAGTTATCCTAAATGTAAAACTGTTTTTT. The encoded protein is CASSQVILNVKLFF.

CDR3 nucleotides: TGTGCCAGCAGGCAGCAGGGTGTCAATCAGCCCCAGCATTTT. Translated: CASRQQGVNQPQHF. The chain recombines TRBV19 with TRBJ1-5; possibly TRBD1 for D (5 bases). Germline CDR1 and CDR2: LNHDA and SQIVND (reference sequence). V lost 9 bases, J lost 3 bases, and 15 bases lay in between. This CDR3 region has 14 residues.

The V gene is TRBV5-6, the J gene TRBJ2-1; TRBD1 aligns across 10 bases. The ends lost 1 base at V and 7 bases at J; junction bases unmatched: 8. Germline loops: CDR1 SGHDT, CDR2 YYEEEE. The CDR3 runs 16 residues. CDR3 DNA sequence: TGTGCCAGCAGCTTGAGCGGGACAGGGGCCGATAATGAGCAGTTCTTC. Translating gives CASSLSGTGADNEQFF.

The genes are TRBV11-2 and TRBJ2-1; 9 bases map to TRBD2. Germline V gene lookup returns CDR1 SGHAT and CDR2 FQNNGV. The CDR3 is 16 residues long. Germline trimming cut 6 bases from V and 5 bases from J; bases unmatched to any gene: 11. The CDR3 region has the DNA TGTGCCAGCAGACCTTCCAAGCGGGGGGTAAACAATGAGCAGTTCTTC. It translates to CASRPSKRGVNNEQFF.

This chain's CDR3 is CASRSVGASIYEQYF. Written as DNA, the CDR3 is TGCGCCAGCAGGTCGGTAGGGGCTAGTATCTACGAGCAGTACTTC. This chain joins TRBV5-1 and TRBJ2-7; tentatively, D is TRBD1 (5 bases). The CDR3 is 15 amino acids. Germline V lookup: CDR1 SGHRS, CDR2 YFSETQ. V dropped 5 bases and J dropped 3 bases, with 18 bases sitting between them. The whole variable domain, remainder taken from reference TRBV5-1 and TRBJ2-7, is KAGVTQTPRYLIKTRGQQVTLSCSPISGHRSVSWYQQTPGQGLQFLFEYFSETQRNKGNFPGRFSGRQFSNSRSEMNVSTLELGDSALYLCASRSVGASIYEQYFGPGTRLTVT.

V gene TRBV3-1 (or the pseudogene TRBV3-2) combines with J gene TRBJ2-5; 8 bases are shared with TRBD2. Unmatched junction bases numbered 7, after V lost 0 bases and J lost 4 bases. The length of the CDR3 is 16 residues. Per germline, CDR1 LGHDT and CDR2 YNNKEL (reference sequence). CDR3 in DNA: TGTGCCAGCAGCCAAGATTTCCGGGGGGGAGGAGAGACCCAGTACTTC. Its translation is CASSQDFRGGGETQYF.

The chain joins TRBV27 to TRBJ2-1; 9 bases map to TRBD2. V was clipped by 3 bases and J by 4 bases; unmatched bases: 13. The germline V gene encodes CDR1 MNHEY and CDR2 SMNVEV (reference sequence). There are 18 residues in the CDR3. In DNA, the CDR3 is TGTGCCAGCAGTTTCTACACCCTGACTAGCGGAAAATACAATGAGCAGTTCTTC. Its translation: CASSFYTLTSGKYNEQFF.

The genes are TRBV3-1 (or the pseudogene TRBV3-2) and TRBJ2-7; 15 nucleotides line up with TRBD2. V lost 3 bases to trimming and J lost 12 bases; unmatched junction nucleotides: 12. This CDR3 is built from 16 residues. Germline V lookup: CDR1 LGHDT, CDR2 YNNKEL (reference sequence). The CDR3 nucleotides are TGTGCCAGCAGCCAGATGGGACTAGCGGGAGGAGATTGGATGTACTTC. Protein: CASSQMGLAGGDWMYF.

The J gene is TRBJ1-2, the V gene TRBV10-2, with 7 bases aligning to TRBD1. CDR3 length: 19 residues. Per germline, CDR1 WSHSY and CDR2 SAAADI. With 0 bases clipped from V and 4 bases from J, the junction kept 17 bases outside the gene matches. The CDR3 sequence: CASSESSSRDRNLRYGYTF. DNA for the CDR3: TGCGCCAGCAGTGAGTCCTCGAGCCGGGACAGAAACTTACGCTATGGCTACACCTTC.

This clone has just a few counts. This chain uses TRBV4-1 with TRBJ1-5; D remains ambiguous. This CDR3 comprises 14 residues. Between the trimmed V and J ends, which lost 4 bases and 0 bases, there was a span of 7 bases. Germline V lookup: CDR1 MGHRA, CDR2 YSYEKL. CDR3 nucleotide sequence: TGCGCCAGCAGCCCAGTTCTTAGCAATCAGCCCCAGCATTTT. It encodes CASSPVLSNQPQHF.